A selection of T cell receptor beta chains follows, all from one sample in a study of T cell responses to AZD1222 COVID-19 vaccine. Profiling relied on immunoSEQ multiplex PCR, and the TCRdb table lists in-frame clones only, not all of them. This table has 100,000 to 130,000 clones, 80% to 90% appearing once. The input for sequencing was peripheral blood, taken on day 0 of AZD1222 vaccination. Every receptor here comes from an adult in good health. CDR3s include the opening cysteine and the closing phenylalanine or tryptophan. D genes are given only for firm matches. Clone sizes are given selectively: once, few, many, or a class where the clone is expanded.

len: 16
j_gene: TRBJ1-1
v_gene: TRBV5-1
d_gene: TRBD1
abundance: .
CDR3nt: TGCGCCAGCAGCTTAACCCCGGGACAGGTGAACACTGAAGCTTTCTTT
CDR3aa: CASSLTPGQVNTEAFF

len: 15
j_gene: TRBJ2-7
v_gene: TRBV4-1
d_gene: TRBD2
abundance: .
CDR3nt: TGCGCCAGCAGCCAATCTGGACGGGGGGCCTACGAGCAGTACTTC
CDR3aa: CASSQSGRGAYEQYF

len: 16
j_gene: TRBJ2-1
v_gene: TRBV15
d_gene: TRBD1
abundance: .
CDR3nt: TGTGCCACCAGGGGACAGGGGATAAGCTCCTACAATGAGCAGTTCTTC
CDR3aa: CATRGQGISSYNEQFF

len: 19
j_gene: TRBJ2-1
v_gene: TRBV14
d_gene: .
abundance: .
CDR3nt: TGTGCCAGCAGCCATATTGCGGGCCCAAAGGGGACTCACTACAATGAGCAGTTCTTC
CDR3aa: CASSHIAGPKGTHYNEQFF

len: 15
j_gene: TRBJ1-1
v_gene: TRBV24-1
d_gene: .
abundance: .
CDR3nt: TGTGCCACCAGTGATAGCAGGAGGTTGGACACTGAAGCTTTCTTT
CDR3aa: CATSDSRRLDTEAFF

len: 16
j_gene: TRBJ1-3
v_gene: TRBV6-2/TRBV6-3
d_gene: .
abundance: .
CDR3nt: TGTGCCAGCAGTTACTCGAAAGGGTATTCTGGAAACACCATATATTTT
CDR3aa: CASSYSKGYSGNTIYF

len: 14
j_gene: TRBJ1-3
v_gene: TRBV7-2
d_gene: TRBD1
abundance: .
CDR3nt: TGTGCCAGCAGGGGGACAGACTCTGGAAACACCATATATTTT
CDR3aa: CASRGTDSGNTIYF

len: 16
j_gene: TRBJ1-6
v_gene: TRBV4-2
d_gene: TRBD1
abundance: .
CDR3nt: TGTGCCAGCAGAATGGACAGGAGCTCCTATAATTCACCCCTCCACTTT
CDR3aa: CASRMDRSSYNSPLHF

len: 15
j_gene: TRBJ1-2
v_gene: TRBV4-3
d_gene: .
abundance: .
CDR3nt: TGCGCCAGCAGCCAAGATAACCTCGGGTACTATGGCTACACCTTC
CDR3aa: CASSQDNLGYYGYTF

len: 13
j_gene: TRBJ1-2
v_gene: TRBV7-9
d_gene: TRBD1
abundance: .
CDR3nt: TGTGCCAGCACCCGCCGAGGGGGCGATGGCTACACCTTC
CDR3aa: CASTRRGGDGYTF

len: 15
j_gene: TRBJ2-1
v_gene: TRBV5-6
d_gene: TRBD2
abundance: .
CDR3nt: TGTGCCAGCAGCTTGGGGCCTAGCGGGTACAATGAGCAGTTCTTC
CDR3aa: CASSLGPSGYNEQFF

len: 13
j_gene: TRBJ2-3
v_gene: TRBV7-2
d_gene: .
abundance: .
CDR3nt: TGTGCCAGCAGCAATCCTAGCACAGATACGCAGTATTTT
CDR3aa: CASSNPSTDTQYF

len: 13
j_gene: TRBJ1-2
v_gene: TRBV18
d_gene: TRBD1
abundance: .
CDR3nt: TGTGCCAGCTCAGATCGACAGGGACATGGCTACACCTTC
CDR3aa: CASSDRQGHGYTF

len: 12
j_gene: TRBJ1-1
v_gene: TRBV29-1
d_gene: .
abundance: .
CDR3nt: TGCAGCGGTAGCGAGGTTAACGCTGAAGCTTTCTTT
CDR3aa: CSGSEVNAEAFF

len: 14
j_gene: TRBJ1-1
v_gene: TRBV14
d_gene: .
abundance: once
CDR3nt: TGTGCCAGCAGCCAAGGACAGAACTATGGGCGAGCTTTCTTT
CDR3aa: CASSQGQNYGRAFF

len: 12
j_gene: TRBJ2-2
v_gene: TRBV9
d_gene: .
abundance: .
CDR3nt: TGTGCCAGCAGCGTAGAGGGCGGGGAGCTGTTTTTT
CDR3aa: CASSVEGGELFF

len: 13
j_gene: TRBJ2-4
v_gene: TRBV18
d_gene: .
abundance: once
CDR3nt: TGTGCCAGCTCACCGTTAAGCTCAAACATTCAGTACTTC
CDR3aa: CASSPLSSNIQYF

len: 14
j_gene: TRBJ1-6
v_gene: TRBV3-1/TRBV3-2
d_gene: .
abundance: .
CDR3nt: TGTGCCAGCAGCCAAGTAAGGGTTGATTCACCCCTCCACTTT
CDR3aa: CASSQVRVDSPLHF